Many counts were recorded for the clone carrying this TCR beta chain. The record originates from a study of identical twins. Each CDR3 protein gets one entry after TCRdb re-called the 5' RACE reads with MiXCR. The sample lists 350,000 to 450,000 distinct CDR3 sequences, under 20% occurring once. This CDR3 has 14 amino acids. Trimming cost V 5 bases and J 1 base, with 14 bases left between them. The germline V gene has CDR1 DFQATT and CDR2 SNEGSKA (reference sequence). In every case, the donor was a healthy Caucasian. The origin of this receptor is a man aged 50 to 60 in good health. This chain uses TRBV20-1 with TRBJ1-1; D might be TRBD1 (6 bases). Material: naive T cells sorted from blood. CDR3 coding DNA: TGCAGTGCTGGACTACAGGACAGGAACACTGAAGCTTTCTTT. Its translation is CSAGLQDRNTEAFF.